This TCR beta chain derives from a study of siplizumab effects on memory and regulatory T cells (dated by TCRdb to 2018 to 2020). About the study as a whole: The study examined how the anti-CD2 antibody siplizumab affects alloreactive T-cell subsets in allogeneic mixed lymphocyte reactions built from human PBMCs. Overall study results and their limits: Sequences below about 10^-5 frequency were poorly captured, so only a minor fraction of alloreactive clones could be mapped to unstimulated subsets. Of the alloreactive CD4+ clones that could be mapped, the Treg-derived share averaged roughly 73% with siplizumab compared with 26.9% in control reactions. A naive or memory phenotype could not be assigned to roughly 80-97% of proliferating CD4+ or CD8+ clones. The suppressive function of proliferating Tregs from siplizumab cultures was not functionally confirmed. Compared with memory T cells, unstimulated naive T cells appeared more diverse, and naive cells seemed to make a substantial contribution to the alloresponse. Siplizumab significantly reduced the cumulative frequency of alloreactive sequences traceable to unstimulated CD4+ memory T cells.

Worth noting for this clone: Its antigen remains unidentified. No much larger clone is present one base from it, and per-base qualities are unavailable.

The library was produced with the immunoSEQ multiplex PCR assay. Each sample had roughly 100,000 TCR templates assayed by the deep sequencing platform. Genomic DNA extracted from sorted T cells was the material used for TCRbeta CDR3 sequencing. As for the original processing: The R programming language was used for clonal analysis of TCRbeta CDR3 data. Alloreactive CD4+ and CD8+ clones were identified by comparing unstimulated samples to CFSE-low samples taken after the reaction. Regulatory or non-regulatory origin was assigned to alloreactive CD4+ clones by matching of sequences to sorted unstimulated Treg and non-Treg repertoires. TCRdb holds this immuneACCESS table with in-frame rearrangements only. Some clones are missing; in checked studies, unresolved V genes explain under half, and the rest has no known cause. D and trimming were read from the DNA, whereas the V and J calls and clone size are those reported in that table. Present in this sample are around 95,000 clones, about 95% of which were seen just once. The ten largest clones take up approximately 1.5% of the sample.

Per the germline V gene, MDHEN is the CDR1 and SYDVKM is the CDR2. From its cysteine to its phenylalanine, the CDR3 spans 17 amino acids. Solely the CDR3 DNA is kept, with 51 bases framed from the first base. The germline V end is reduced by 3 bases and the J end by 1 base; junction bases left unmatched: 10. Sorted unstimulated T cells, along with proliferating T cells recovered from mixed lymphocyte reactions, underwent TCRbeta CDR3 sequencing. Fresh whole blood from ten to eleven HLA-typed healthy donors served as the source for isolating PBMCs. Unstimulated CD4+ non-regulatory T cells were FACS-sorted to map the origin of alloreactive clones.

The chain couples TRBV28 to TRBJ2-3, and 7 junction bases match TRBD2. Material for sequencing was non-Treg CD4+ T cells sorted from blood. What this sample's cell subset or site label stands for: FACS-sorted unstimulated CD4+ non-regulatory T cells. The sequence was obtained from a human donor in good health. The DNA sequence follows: TGTGCCAGCAGTTTTTCTGCGGGAGTTGAGGGCACAGATACGCAGTATTTT. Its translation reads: CASSFSAGVEGTDTQYF.